Below, one T cell receptor beta chain is given with its context. Its antigen is currently unknown. This record belongs to a study of Tregs in tolerant kidney transplant recipients. General study findings and limits: Nucleotide sequences could not be compared across some patients' samples due to primer changes.

V was shortened by 1 base and J by 2 bases, with 12 bases between the two germline ends. The CDR3 totals 15 residues. Germline V gene sequence: CDR1 PRHDT, CDR2 FYEKMQ (reference sequence). TCRdb's table, derived via immunoSEQ multiplex PCR, lists solely in-frame clones and lacks some. The sample lists about 100,000 clones, 85% to 90% occurring once. The TCR originated in a human donor who received a combined kidney and bone marrow transplant. The source was CD4+ T cells from blood, collected before the transplant. V gene TRBV13 combines with J gene TRBJ2-7, with D possibly TRBD1 on 6 matching bases. The CDR3 loop is CASSLVTGEAYEQYF. CDR3 bases: TGTGCCAGCAGCTTAGTGACAGGAGAAGCCTACGAGCAGTACTTC. The whole variable domain, filled in from reference TRBV13 and TRBJ2-7, reads AAGVIQSPRHLIKEKRETATLKCYPIPRHDTVYWYQQGPGQDPQFLISFYEKMQSDKGSIPDRFSAQQFSDYHSELNMSSLELGDSALYFCASSLVTGEAYEQYFGPGTRLTVT.